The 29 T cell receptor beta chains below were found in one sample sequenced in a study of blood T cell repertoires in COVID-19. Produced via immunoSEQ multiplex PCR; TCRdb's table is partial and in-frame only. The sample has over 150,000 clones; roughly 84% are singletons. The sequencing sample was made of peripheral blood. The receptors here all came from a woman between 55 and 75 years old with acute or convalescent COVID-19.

The CDR3 sequence is CASITTGSGYTF. The CDR3 nucleotides read TGCGCCAGCATTACCACAGGGTCCGGCTACACCTTC. The V and J genes are TRBV10-1 and TRBJ1-2, with D possibly TRBD1 on 6 matching bases. Germline V CDR1 and CDR2: WNHNN, SYGVQD (reference sequence). The ends were cut back, 7 bases at V and 8 bases at J, with 14 bases in the middle. The CDR3 is 12 residues long.

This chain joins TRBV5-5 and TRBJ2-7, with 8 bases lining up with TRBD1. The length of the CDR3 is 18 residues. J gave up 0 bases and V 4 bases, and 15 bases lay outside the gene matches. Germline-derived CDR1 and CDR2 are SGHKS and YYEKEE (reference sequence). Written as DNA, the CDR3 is TGTGCCAGCAGCCTACGACACGGGACAGGTTTAGGCTCCTACGAGCAGTACTTC. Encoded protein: CASSLRHGTGLGSYEQYF.

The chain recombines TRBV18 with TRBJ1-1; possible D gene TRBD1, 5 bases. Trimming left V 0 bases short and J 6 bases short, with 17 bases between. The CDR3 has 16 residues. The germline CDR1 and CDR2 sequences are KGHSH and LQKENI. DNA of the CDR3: TGTGCCAGCTCACCACCTACCGGGGGGGGGTCCGCTGAAGCTTTCTTT. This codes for CASSPPTGGGSAEAFF.

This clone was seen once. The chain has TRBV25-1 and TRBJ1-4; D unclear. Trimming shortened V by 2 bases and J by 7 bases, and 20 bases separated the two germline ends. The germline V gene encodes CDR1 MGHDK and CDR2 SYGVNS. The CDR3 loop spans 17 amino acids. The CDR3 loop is CASSEMRLSGLGEKLFF. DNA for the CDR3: TGTGCCAGCAGTGAAATGCGATTGAGCGGGTTAGGTGAAAAACTGTTTTTT.

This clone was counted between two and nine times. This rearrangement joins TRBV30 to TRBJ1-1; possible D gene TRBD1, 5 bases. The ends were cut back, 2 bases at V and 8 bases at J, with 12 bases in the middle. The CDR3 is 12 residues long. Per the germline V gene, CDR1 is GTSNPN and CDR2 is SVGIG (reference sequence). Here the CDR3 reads CAWSSGTEEAFF. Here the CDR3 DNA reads TGTGCCTGGAGTTCGGGGACTGAAGAAGCTTTCTTT.

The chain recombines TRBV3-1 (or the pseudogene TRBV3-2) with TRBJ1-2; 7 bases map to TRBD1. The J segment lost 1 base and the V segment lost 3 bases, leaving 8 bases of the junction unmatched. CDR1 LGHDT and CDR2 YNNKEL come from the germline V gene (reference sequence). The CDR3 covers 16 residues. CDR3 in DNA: TGTGCCAGCAGCCACCTCAGACAGGGTGATAACTATGGCTACACCTTC. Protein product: CASSHLRQGDNYGYTF.

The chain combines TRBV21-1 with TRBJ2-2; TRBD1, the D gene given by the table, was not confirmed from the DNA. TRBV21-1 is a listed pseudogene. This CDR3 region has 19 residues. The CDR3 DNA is TGTGCCAGCAGCAAAACCGGGACAGGGCAGCACGCGAACACCGGGGAGCTGTTTTTT. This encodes CASSKTGTGQHANTGELFF.

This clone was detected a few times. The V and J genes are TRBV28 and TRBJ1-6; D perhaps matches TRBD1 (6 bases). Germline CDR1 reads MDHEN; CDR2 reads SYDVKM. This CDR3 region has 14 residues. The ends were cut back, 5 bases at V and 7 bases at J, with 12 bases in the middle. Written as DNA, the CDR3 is TGTGCCAGCAGTGGGGGCGAGGCCAATTCACCCCTCCACTTT. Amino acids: CASSGGEANSPLHF.

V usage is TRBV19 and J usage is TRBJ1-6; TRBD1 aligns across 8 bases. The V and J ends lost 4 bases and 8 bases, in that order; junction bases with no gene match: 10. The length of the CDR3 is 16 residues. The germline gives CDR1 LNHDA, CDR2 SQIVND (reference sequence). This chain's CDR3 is CASSSYRGSLHSPLHF. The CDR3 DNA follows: TGTGCCAGTAGTAGTTACAGGGGGAGCCTTCATTCACCCCTCCACTTT.

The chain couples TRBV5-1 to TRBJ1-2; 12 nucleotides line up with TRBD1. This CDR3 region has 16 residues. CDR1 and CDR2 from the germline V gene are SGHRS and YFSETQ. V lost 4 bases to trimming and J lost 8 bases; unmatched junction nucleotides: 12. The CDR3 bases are TGCGCCAGCAGCAACCGGGACAGGGGGCTAAGGAGCGGCTACACCTTC. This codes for CASSNRDRGLRSGYTF.

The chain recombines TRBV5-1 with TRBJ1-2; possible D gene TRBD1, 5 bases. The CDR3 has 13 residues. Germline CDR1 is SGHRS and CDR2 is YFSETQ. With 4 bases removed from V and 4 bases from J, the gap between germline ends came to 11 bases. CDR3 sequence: CASSPQTAYGYTF. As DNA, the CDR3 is TGCGCCAGCAGCCCTCAGACAGCCTATGGCTACACCTTC. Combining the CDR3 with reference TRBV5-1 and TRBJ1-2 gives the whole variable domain KAGVTQTPRYLIKTRGQQVTLSCSPISGHRSVSWYQQTPGQGLQFLFEYFSETQRNKGNFPGRFSGRQFSNSRSEMNVSTLELGDSALYLCASSPQTAYGYTFGSGTRLTVV.

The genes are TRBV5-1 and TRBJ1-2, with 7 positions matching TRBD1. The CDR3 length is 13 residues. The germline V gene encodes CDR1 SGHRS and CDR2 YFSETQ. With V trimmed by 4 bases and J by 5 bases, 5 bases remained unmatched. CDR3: CASSLRTGYGYTF. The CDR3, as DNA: TGCGCCAGCAGCCTTCGGACAGGTTATGGCTACACCTTC.

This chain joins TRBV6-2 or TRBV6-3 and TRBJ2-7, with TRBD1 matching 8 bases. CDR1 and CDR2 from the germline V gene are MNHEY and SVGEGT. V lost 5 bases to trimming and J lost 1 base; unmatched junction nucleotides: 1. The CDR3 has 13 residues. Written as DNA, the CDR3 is TGTGCCAGCAGTAGACAGGGGTCCTACGAGCAGTACTTC. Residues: CASSRQGSYEQYF.

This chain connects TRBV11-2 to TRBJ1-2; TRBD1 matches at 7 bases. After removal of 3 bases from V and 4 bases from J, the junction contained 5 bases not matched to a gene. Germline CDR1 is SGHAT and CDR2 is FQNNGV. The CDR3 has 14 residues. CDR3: CASSFNRGSYGYTF. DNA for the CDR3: TGTGCCAGCAGCTTCAACAGGGGATCCTATGGCTACACCTTC.

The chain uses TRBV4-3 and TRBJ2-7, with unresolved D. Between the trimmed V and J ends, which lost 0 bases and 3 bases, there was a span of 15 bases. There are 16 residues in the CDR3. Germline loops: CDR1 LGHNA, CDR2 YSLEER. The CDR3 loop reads CASSQDRMGRYYEQYF. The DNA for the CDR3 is TGCGCCAGCAGCCAAGATCGCATGGGCAGATACTACGAGCAGTACTTC.

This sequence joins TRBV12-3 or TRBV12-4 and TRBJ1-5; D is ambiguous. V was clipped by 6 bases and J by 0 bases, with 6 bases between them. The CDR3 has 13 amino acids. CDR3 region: CASSPYSNQPQHF. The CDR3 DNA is TGTGCCAGCAGCCCCTATAGCAATCAGCCCCAGCATTTT.

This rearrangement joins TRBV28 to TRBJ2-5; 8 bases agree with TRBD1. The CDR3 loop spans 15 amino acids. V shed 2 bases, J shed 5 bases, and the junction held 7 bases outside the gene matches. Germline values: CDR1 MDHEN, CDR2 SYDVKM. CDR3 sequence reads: CASSLTAGGWETQYF. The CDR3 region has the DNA TGTGCCAGCAGTTTAACTGCAGGGGGCTGGGAGACCCAGTACTTC.

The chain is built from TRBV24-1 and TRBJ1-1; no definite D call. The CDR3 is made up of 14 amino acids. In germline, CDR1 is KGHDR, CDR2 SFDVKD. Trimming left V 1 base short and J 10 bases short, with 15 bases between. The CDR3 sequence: CATSDLRDIVGAFF. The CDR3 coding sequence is TGTGCCACCAGTGATTTAAGAGACATCGTAGGAGCTTTCTTT.

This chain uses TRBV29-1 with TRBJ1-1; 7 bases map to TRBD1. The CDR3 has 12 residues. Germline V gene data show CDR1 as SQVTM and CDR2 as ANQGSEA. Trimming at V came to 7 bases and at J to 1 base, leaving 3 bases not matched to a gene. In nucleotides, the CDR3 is TGCAGCGAAGGACAGGCGAACACTGAAGCTTTCTTT. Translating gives CSEGQANTEAFF.

The CDR3, as DNA: TGTGCCAGTAGTAGCCACAGGGGGGTGAACACTGAAGCTTTCTTT. Translated, it gives CASSSHRGVNTEAFF. This chain connects TRBV19 to TRBJ1-1, with 8 positions matching TRBD1. V was pared by 4 bases and J by 0 bases, with 4 bases of the junction left unmatched. Germline V gives CDR1 LNHDA, CDR2 SQIVND (reference sequence). The length of the CDR3 is 15 residues.

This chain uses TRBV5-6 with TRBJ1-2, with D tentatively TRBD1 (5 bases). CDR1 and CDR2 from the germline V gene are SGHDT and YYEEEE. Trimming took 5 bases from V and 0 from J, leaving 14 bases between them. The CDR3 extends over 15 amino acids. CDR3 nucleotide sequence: TGTGCCAGCAGATCACCCTCGACAGCTAACTATGGCTACACCTTC. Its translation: CASRSPSTANYGYTF.

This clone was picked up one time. This CDR3 reads CATSGPGGTNEKLFF. CDR3 coding DNA: TGTGCCACCTCGGGCCCAGGGGGTACTAATGAAAAACTGTTTTTT. The chain carries TRBV19 and TRBJ1-4; 7 bases fit TRBD1. With 10 bases clipped from V and 2 bases from J, the junction kept 10 bases outside the gene matches. The CDR3 has 15 residues. Germline V gene sequence: CDR1 LNHDA, CDR2 SQIVND (reference sequence).

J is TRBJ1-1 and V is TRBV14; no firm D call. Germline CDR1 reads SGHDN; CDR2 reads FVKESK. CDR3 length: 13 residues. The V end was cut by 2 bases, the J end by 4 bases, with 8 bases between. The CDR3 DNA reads TGTGCCAGCAGCCAACAGGTTGCCACTGAAGCTTTCTTT. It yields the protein CASSQQVATEAFF.

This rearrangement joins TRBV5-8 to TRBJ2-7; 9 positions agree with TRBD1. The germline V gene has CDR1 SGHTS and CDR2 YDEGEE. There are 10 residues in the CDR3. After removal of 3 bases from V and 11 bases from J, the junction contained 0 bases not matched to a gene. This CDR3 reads CASSWDREYF. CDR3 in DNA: TGTGCCAGCAGCTGGGACAGGGAGTACTTC.

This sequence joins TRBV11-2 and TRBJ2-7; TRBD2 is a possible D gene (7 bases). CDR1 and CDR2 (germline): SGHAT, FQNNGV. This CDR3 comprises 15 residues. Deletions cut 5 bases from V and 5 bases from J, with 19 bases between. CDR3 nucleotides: TGTGCCAGCAGCCCCGGGCTAGGGGGGGACGACGAGCAGTACTTC. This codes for CASSPGLGGDDEQYF. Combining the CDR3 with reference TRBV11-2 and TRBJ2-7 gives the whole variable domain EAGVAQSPRYKIIEKRQSVAFWCNPISGHATLYWYQQILGQGPKLLIQFQNNGVVDDSQLPKDRFSAERLKGVDSTLKIQPAKLEDSAVYLCASSPGLGGDDEQYFGPGTRLTVT.

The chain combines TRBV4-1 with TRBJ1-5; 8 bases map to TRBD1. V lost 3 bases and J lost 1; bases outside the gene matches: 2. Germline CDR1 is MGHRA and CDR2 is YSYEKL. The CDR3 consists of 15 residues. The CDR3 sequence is CASSQTGVSNQPQHF. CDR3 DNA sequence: TGCGCCAGCAGCCAGACAGGGGTCAGCAATCAGCCCCAGCATTTT.

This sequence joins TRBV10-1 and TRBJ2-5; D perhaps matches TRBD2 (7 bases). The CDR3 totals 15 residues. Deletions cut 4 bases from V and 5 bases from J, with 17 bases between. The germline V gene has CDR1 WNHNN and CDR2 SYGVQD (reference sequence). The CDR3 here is CASSGIGGPEETQYF. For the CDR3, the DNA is TGCGCCAGCAGTGGTATCGGGGGGCCTGAGGAGACCCAGTACTTC.

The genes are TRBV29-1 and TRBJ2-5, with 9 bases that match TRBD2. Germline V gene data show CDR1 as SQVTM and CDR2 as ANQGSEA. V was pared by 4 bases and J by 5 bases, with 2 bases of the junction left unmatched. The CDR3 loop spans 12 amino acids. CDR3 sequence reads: CSVGSGGETQYF. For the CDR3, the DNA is TGCAGCGTTGGTAGCGGGGGTGAGACCCAGTACTTC.

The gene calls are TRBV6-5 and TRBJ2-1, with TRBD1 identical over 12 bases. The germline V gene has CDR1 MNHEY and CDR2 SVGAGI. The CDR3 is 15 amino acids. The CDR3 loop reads CSVTRDRGRLDEQFF. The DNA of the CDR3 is TGTTCCGTCACCCGGGACAGGGGGCGCCTGGATGAGCAGTTCTTC.